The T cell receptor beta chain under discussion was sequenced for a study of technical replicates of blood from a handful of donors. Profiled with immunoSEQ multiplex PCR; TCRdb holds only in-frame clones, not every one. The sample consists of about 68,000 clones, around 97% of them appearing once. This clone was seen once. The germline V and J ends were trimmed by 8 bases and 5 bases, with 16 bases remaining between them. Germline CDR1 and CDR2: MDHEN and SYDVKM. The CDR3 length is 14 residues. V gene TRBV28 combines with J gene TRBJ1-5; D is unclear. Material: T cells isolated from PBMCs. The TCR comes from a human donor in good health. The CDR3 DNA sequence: TGTGCCAGCTGGACCCCGGGAGTTTATCAGCCCCAGCATTTT. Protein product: CASWTPGVYQPQHF.